A single sample is the source of the 2 T cell receptor beta chains below, sequenced in a study of shared clonotypes between healthy human individuals. It was CD45RO-negative cells, positively selected for CCR7, that made up naive CD8 cells, with terminally differentiated effector memory CD45RA+ cells excluded. Measured with immunoSEQ multiplex PCR; TCRdb has only the in-frame clones, and not every one. Of millions of clones listed, roughly 91% are singletons. Source material: naive CD8+ T cells from PBMCs. Every receptor here comes from a man younger than 35 in good health. Some clones in this sample may be carry-over from other donors' samples.

J is TRBJ1-2 and V is TRBV27; D might be TRBD1 (6 bases). Germline V gives CDR1 MNHEY, CDR2 SMNVEV (reference sequence). The CDR3 runs to 15 residues. V lost 5 bases, J lost 8 bases, and 21 bases lay in between. CDR3 DNA sequence: TGTGCCAGCAGTCCCTTACAGGGCTTAACGGGGGGCTACACCTTC. Protein: CASSPLQGLTGGYTF.

Concerning this clone: At one end, the junction sequence differs from germline, possibly due to a read error. J is TRBJ1-3 and V is TRBV5-1, with 10 bases identical to TRBD1. Per the germline V gene, CDR1 is SGHRS and CDR2 is YFSETQ. The CDR3 is made up of 16 amino acids. The CDR3 region has the DNA TGCACCAGCAGCTCAAGACAGGGGGCGACTGGAAACACCATATATTTT. Amino acids: CTSSSRQGATGNTIYF.